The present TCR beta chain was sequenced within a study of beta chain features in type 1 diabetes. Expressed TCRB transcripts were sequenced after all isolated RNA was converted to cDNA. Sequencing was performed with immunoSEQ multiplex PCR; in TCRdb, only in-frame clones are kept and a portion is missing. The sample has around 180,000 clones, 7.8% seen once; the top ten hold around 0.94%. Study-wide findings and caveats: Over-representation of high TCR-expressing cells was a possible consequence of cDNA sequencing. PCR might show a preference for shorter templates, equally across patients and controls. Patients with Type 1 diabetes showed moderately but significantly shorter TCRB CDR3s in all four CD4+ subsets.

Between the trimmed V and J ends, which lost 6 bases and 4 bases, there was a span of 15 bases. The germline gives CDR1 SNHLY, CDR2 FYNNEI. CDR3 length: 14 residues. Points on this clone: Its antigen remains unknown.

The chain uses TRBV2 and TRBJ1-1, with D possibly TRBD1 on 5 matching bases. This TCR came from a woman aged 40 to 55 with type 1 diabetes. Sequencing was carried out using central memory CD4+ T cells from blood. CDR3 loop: CASRGALGITEAFF. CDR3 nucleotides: TGTGCCAGCAGAGGGGCCTTAGGAATCACTGAAGCTTTCTTT.